Each of the 18 T cell receptor beta chains below was sequenced from the same sample in a study of PD-1 blockade in classical Hodgkin lymphoma. This table comes from immunoSEQ multiplex PCR, and its TCRdb copy is limited to in-frame clones, with some not included. Counted here are roughly 68,000 clones, 93% occurring once; the ten biggest clones make up more than 2%. Stated time point: newly diagnosed, previously untreated cHL patient sample. What was sequenced was peripheral blood mononuclear cells (PBMCs). The receptors come from a human donor with classical Hodgkin lymphoma.

The rearrangement joins TRBV5-1 to TRBJ1-1, with a tentative D call TRBD1 (6 bases). V shed 0 bases and J shed 3 bases, with 12 bases lying between them. The CDR3 runs 15 residues. Germline V gene data show CDR1 as SGHRS and CDR2 as YFSETQ. The CDR3 sequence: CASSLGQGRDTEAFF. The DNA for the CDR3 is TGCGCCAGCAGCTTGGGGCAGGGGCGGGACACTGAAGCTTTCTTT.

This clone was seen just once. CDR3 DNA: TGTGCCAGCAGCGAAGGGACTAACGAGTATTTT. Translated, it gives CASSEGTNEYF. V gene TRBV14 combines with J gene TRBJ2-3; TRBD2 agrees at 7 bases. After removal of 5 bases from V and 13 bases from J, the junction contained 6 bases not matched to a gene. The germline V gene has CDR1 SGHDN and CDR2 FVKESK. The CDR3 consists of 11 residues.

The V and J genes are TRBV4-3 and TRBJ2-6; 9 nucleotides align to TRBD2. Germline-derived CDR1 and CDR2 are LGHNA and YSLEER. After removal of 1 base from V and 1 base from J, the junction contained 8 bases not matched to a gene. The CDR3 sequence is 19 residues long. This chain's CDR3 is CASSQAYAGGASGANVLTF. The CDR3 nucleotides are TGCGCCAGCAGCCAAGCCTACGCGGGGGGGGCTTCTGGGGCCAACGTCCTGACTTTC.

This rearrangement joins TRBV6-5 to TRBJ1-1; D remains unclear. Trimming took 8 bases from V and 0 from J, leaving 16 bases between them. The germline gives CDR1 MNHEY, CDR2 SVGAGI. The CDR3 is 15 amino acids. The CDR3 sequence: CASGARHLMNTEAFF. The DNA of the CDR3 is TGTGCCAGCGGAGCCCGACACCTTATGAACACTGAAGCTTTCTTT.

The chain uses TRBV19 and TRBJ1-1; D gene ambiguous. CDR1 and CDR2 (germline): LNHDA, SQIVND (reference sequence). The V gene lost 4 bases and the J gene lost 1 base, with 13 bases spanning the gap. The CDR3 sequence is 15 residues long. CDR3 amino acids: CASSSIGISNTEAFF. CDR3 in DNA: TGTGCCAGTAGTAGTATAGGGATCTCGAACACTGAAGCTTTCTTT.

This chain links TRBV7-2 with TRBJ2-6; D call uncertain. The germline gives CDR1 SGHTA, CDR2 FQGNSA. V was shortened by 2 bases and J by 0 bases, with 11 bases between the two germline ends. The CDR3 contains 17 residues. CDR3 nucleotide sequence: TGTGCCAGCAGCTTACGTGGGCAGAGCTCTGGGGCCAACGTCCTGACTTTC. Amino acid sequence: CASSLRGQSSGANVLTF.

The chain is built from TRBV7-6 and TRBJ1-3; the D gene is possibly TRBD1 (6 bases). The germline V gene has CDR1 SGHVS and CDR2 FNYEAQ. Deletions cut 1 base from V and 1 base from J, with 14 bases between. This CDR3 is built from 17 residues. This CDR3 reads CASSLGGRGFSGNTIYF. CDR3 bases: TGTGCCAGCAGCTTAGGAGGCAGGGGTTTTTCTGGAAACACCATATATTTT. Based on the CDR3 plus reference TRBV7-6 and TRBJ1-3, the full variable domain is GAGVSQSPRYKVTKRGQDVALRCDPISGHVSLYWYRQALGQGPEFLTYFNYEAQQDKSGLPNDRFSAERPEGSISTLTIQRTEQRDSAMYRCASSLGGRGFSGNTIYFGEGSWLTVV.

The chain is built from TRBV4-3 and TRBJ2-5; 8 bases fit TRBD2. This CDR3 has 16 residues. After removal of 0 bases from V and 4 bases from J, the junction contained 7 bases not matched to a gene. The germline V gene encodes CDR1 LGHNA and CDR2 YSLEER. This chain's CDR3 is CASSQDPGREGETQYF. The CDR3 DNA reads as TGCGCCAGCAGCCAAGATCCCGGGAGGGAGGGAGAGACCCAGTACTTC.

The V and J genes are TRBV11-3 and TRBJ2-6; a possible D gene is TRBD1 (5 bases). Trimming pared 1 base from V and 0 bases from J, leaving 7 bases between. CDR1 and CDR2 (germline): SGHNT, YENEEA. The CDR3 extends over 16 amino acids. The CDR3: CASSLGDSSGANVLTF. In DNA, the CDR3 is TGTGCCAGCAGCTTAGGAGACAGCTCTGGGGCCAACGTCCTGACTTTC.

V usage is TRBV7-2 and J usage is TRBJ1-4, with D possibly being TRBD1 (5 bases). This CDR3 region has 13 residues. CDR1 is SGHTA and CDR2 is FQGNSA in the germline V gene. The V gene lost 3 bases and the J gene lost 5 bases, with 7 bases spanning the gap. The CDR3: CASSLGRNEKLFF. CDR3 sequence (DNA): TGTGCCAGCAGCTTGGGACGAAATGAAAAACTGTTTTTT.

The chain combines TRBV9 with TRBJ1-1, with D hard to call. The V gene lost 0 bases and the J gene lost 5 bases, with 11 bases spanning the gap. CDR1 is SGDLS and CDR2 is YYNGEE in the germline V gene. The CDR3 runs to 14 residues. This chain's CDR3 is CASSVEAGDTEAFF. The CDR3 nucleotides are TGTGCCAGCAGCGTAGAGGCAGGTGATACTGAAGCTTTCTTT.

This chain uses TRBV7-9 with TRBJ1-4; D may be TRBD1 (6 bases). Germline values: CDR1 SEHNR, CDR2 FQNEAQ (reference sequence). Trimming cost V 5 bases and J 4 bases, with 14 bases left between them. CDR3 length: 15 residues. In DNA form, the CDR3 reads TGTGCCAGCAGCCTAAGACAGGTCCTTAATGAAAAACTGTTTTTT. Translating gives CASSLRQVLNEKLFF.

The V and J genes are TRBV5-1 and TRBJ1-2; no clear D. Between the trimmed V and J ends, which lost 0 bases and 1 base, there was a span of 13 bases. CDR3 size: 16 residues. Looked up from germline, CDR1 is SGHRS and CDR2 is YFSETQ. The CDR3, as DNA: TGCGCCAGCAGCTTGGATGGCCAGGCATTTAACTATGGCTACACCTTC. The encoded protein is CASSLDGQAFNYGYTF. Full variable domain (outside the CDR3, taken from reference TRBV5-1 and TRBJ1-2): KAGVTQTPRYLIKTRGQQVTLSCSPISGHRSVSWYQQTPGQGLQFLFEYFSETQRNKGNFPGRFSGRQFSNSRSEMNVSTLELGDSALYLCASSLDGQAFNYGYTFGSGTRLTVV.

The gene calls are TRBV10-1 and TRBJ1-1, with a possible D match to TRBD1 (5 bases). From germline, CDR1 is WNHNN and CDR2 SYGVQD (reference sequence). This CDR3 has 13 residues. V gave up 3 bases and J gave up 2 bases, with 7 bases separating them. The DNA for the CDR3 is TGCGCCAGCAGTGATCAGGGAAACACTGAAGCTTTCTTT. It codes for CASSDQGNTEAFF.

This sequence joins TRBV7-2 and TRBJ1-3; D call uncertain. V shed 4 bases and J shed 0 bases, with 10 bases lying between them. CDR1 SGHTA and CDR2 FQGNSA come from the germline V gene. The CDR3 runs 15 residues. As DNA, the CDR3 is TGTGCCAGCAGCTCTAGGACTTTCTCTGGAAACACCATATATTTT. This translates into CASSSRTFSGNTIYF. Drawing the rest from reference TRBV7-2 and TRBJ1-3, the complete variable domain is GAGVSQSPSNKVTEKGKDVELRCDPISGHTALYWYRQSLGQGLEFLIYFQGNSAPDKSGLPSDRFSAERTGGSVSTLTIQRTQQEDSAVYLCASSSRTFSGNTIYFGEGSWLTVV.

The chain uses TRBV7-2 and TRBJ2-7; D ambiguous. CDR1 and CDR2 from the germline V gene are SGHTA and FQGNSA. This CDR3 region has 11 residues. The V and J ends lost 1 base and 6 bases respectively, with 4 bases between them. This CDR3 reads CASSLDSEQYF. The CDR3 nucleotides are TGTGCCAGCAGCTTAGACAGCGAGCAGTACTTC.

This chain uses TRBV18 with TRBJ2-7; TRBD2 might be the D (6 bases). The CDR3 is 15 amino acids. In germline, CDR1 is KGHSH, CDR2 LQKENI. V lost 2 bases to trimming and J lost 4 bases, with 15 bases between them. CDR3 sequence: CASSPAGTPGYEQYF. Here the CDR3 DNA reads TGTGCCAGCTCACCAGCGGGGACCCCGGGGTACGAGCAGTACTTC.

The chain has TRBV6-6 and TRBJ1-2; no clear D. The CDR3 extends over 11 amino acids. Trimming removed 6 bases at V and 8 bases at J, with 10 bases between. Germline-derived CDR1 and CDR2 are MNHNY and SVGAGI (reference sequence). The CDR3 protein is CASRRGEGYTF. Here the CDR3 DNA reads TGTGCCAGCAGGCGCGGGGAGGGCTACACCTTC.